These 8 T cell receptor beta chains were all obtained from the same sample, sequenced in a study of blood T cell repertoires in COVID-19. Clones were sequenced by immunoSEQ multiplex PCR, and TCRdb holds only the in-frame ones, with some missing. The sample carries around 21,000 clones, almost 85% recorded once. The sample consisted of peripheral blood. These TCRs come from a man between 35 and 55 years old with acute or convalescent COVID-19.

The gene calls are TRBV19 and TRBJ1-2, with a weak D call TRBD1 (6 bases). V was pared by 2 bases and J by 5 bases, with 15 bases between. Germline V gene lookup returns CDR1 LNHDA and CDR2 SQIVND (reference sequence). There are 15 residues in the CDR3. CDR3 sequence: CASSIRDILRYGYTF. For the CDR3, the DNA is TGTGCCAGTAGTATACGGGACATTCTTCGGTATGGCTACACCTTC.

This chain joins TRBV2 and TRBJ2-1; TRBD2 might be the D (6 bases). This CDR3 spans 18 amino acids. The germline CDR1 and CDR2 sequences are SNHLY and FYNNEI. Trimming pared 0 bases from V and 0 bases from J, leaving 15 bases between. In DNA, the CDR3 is TGTGCCAGCAGTGAAGCGCTTCATAGCGGAAGCTCCTACAATGAGCAGTTCTTC. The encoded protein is CASSEALHSGSSYNEQFF.

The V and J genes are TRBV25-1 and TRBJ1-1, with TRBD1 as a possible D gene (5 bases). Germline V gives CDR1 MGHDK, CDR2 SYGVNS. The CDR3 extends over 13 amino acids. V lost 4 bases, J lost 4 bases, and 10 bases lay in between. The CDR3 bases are TGTGCCAGCAGTGCGGGGGTTACCACTGAAGCTTTCTTT. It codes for CASSAGVTTEAFF.

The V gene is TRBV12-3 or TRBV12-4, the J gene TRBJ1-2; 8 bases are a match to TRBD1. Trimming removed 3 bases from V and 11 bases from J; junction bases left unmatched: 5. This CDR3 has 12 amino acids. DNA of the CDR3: TGTGCCAGCAGTTTCAGGGGGCAGCTTTACACCTTC. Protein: CASSFRGQLYTF.

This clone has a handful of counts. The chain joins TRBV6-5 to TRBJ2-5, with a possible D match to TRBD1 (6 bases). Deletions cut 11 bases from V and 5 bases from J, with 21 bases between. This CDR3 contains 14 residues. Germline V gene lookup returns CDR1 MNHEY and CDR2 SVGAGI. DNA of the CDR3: TGTGCCGCGAAGAGAACAGGGTCCGGGGAGACCCAGTACTTC. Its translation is CAAKRTGSGETQYF.

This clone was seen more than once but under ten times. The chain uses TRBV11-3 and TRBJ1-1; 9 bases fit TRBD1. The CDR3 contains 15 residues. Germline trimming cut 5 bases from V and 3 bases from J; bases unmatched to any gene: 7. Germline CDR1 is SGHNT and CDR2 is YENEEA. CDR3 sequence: CASSEGTGLDTEAFF. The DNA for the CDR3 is TGTGCCAGCAGCGAGGGGACAGGGCTGGACACTGAAGCTTTCTTT.

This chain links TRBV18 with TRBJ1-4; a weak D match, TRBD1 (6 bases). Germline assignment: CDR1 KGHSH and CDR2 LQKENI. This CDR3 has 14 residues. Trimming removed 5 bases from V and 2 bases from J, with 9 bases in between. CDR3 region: CASSDRRTNEKLFF. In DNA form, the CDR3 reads TGTGCCAGCTCAGACAGGCGGACTAATGAAAAACTGTTTTTT. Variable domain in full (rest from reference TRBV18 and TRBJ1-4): NAGVMQNPRHLVRRRGQEARLRCSPMKGHSHVYWYRQLPEEGLKFMVYLQKENIIDESGMPKERFSAEFPKEGPSILRIQQVVRGDSAAYFCASSDRRTNEKLFFGSGTQLSVL.

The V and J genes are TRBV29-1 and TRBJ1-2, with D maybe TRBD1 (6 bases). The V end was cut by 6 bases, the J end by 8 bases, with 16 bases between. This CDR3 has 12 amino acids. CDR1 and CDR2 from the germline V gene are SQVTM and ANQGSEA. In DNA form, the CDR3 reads TGCAGCGTCGCCCAGGGCAGGGGCGGCTACACCTTC. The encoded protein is CSVAQGRGGYTF.